These T cell receptor beta chains were read from a single sample in a study of beta chain features in type 1 diabetes. Some clones are missing from TCRdb's copy, which holds only in-frame ones; the method was immunoSEQ multiplex PCR. The data show 600,000 to 750,000 clones, around 12% seen once. Source material: naive CD4+ T cells from blood. These receptors were taken from a man aged 25 to 40 with type 1 diabetes. The CDR3 runs from the conserved cysteine through the conserved F or W. The order of the fields is V gene, J gene, D gene, clone size, CDR3 DNA, CDR3 protein. A D gene is named only where the DNA matches it firmly. Size values are once, few and many counts, or a class for expanded clones, and some rows have none.

v_call: TRBV15; j_call: TRBJ2-3; d_call: TRBD2; clone_size: -; cdr3_nt: TGTGCCACCAGCAGGGATTTAGCGGGGCCAGGAGCAGATACGCAGTATTTT; cdr3_aa: CATSRDLAGPGADTQYF
v_call: TRBV10-3; j_call: TRBJ2-2; d_call: TRBD1; clone_size: -; cdr3_nt: TGTGCCATCAGTGATCTAGGACAGGGAACCGGGGAGCTGTTTTTT; cdr3_aa: CAISDLGQGTGELFF
v_call: TRBV6-1; j_call: TRBJ1-2; d_call: -; clone_size: few; cdr3_nt: TGTGCCAGCAGTGAAATTTCTAACTATGGCTACACCTTC; cdr3_aa: CASSEISNYGYTF
v_call: TRBV2; j_call: TRBJ2-5; d_call: -; clone_size: -; cdr3_nt: TGTGCCAGCAGTGAGGGGGTCACGGAGACCCAGTACTTC; cdr3_aa: CASSEGVTETQYF
v_call: TRBV7-9; j_call: TRBJ1-2; d_call: -; clone_size: -; cdr3_nt: TGTGCCAGCAGCTTAGCTGCGGGAGCTAACTATGGCTACACCTTC; cdr3_aa: CASSLAAGANYGYTF
v_call: TRBV7-8; j_call: TRBJ1-1; d_call: -; clone_size: few; cdr3_nt: TGTGCCAGCAGCTTGGACTTGAACACTGAAGCTTTCTTT; cdr3_aa: CASSLDLNTEAFF
v_call: TRBV6-5; j_call: TRBJ2-5; d_call: -; clone_size: -; cdr3_nt: TGTGCCAGCAGTTACTCGGGGACGGAAGAGACCCAGTACTTC; cdr3_aa: CASSYSGTEETQYF
v_call: TRBV2; j_call: TRBJ1-1; d_call: -; clone_size: -; cdr3_nt: TGTGCCAGCAGACCCGTCACTGAAGCTTTCTTT; cdr3_aa: CASRPVTEAFF
v_call: TRBV27; j_call: TRBJ2-2; d_call: -; clone_size: -; cdr3_nt: TGTGCCAGCAGTTTATCGCCGGCGGGCTCCGGGGAGCTGTTTTTT; cdr3_aa: CASSLSPAGSGELFF
v_call: TRBV19; j_call: TRBJ1-2; d_call: -; clone_size: few; cdr3_nt: TGTGCCAGTAGGGGCCAGGGAGCTTTCTATGGCTACACCTTC; cdr3_aa: CASRGQGAFYGYTF
v_call: TRBV29-1; j_call: TRBJ2-3; d_call: TRBD1; clone_size: -; cdr3_nt: TGCAGCGTCTTCGCAGCAGGGGGAAGCACAGATACGCAGTATTTT; cdr3_aa: CSVFAAGGSTDTQYF
v_call: TRBV7-8; j_call: TRBJ2-1; d_call: -; clone_size: -; cdr3_nt: TGTGCCAGCAGCTTCGGGACCGAGACAACCAATGAGCAGTTCTTC; cdr3_aa: CASSFGTETTNEQFF
v_call: TRBV5-1; j_call: TRBJ2-3; d_call: -; clone_size: -; cdr3_nt: TGCGCCAGCAGCTTGACGATAACTAGCACAGATACGCAGTATTTT; cdr3_aa: CASSLTITSTDTQYF
v_call: TRBV6-5; j_call: TRBJ2-2; d_call: -; clone_size: -; cdr3_nt: TGTGCCAGCAGGAGTTACACCGGGGAGCTGTTTTTT; cdr3_aa: CASRSYTGELFF
v_call: TRBV5-1; j_call: TRBJ1-3; d_call: -; clone_size: -; cdr3_nt: TGCGCCAGCGCGTTGAGCAGCTCTGGAAACACCATATATTTT; cdr3_aa: CASALSSSGNTIYF
v_call: TRBV5-1; j_call: TRBJ1-1; d_call: -; clone_size: -; cdr3_nt: TGCGCCAGCAGCTTGGATAATTCCGGTAACACTGAAGCTTTCTTT; cdr3_aa: CASSLDNSGNTEAFF
v_call: TRBV7-9; j_call: TRBJ1-6; d_call: -; clone_size: -; cdr3_nt: TGTGCCAGCAGCTTACAAGGAACCTATAATTCACCCCTCCACTTT; cdr3_aa: CASSLQGTYNSPLHF
v_call: TRBV7-2; j_call: TRBJ2-5; d_call: -; clone_size: -; cdr3_nt: TGTGCCAGCAGCGCATCTAGAGATCAAGAGACCCAGTACTTC; cdr3_aa: CASSASRDQETQYF
v_call: TRBV5-4; j_call: TRBJ1-6; d_call: -; clone_size: few; cdr3_nt: TGTGCCAGCAGCTCATTCAATTCACCCCTCCACTTT; cdr3_aa: CASSSFNSPLHF
v_call: TRBV5-6; j_call: TRBJ2-7; d_call: -; clone_size: few; cdr3_nt: TGTGCCAGCAGCATTGTAAGGAGGCGTACCTACGAGCAGTACTTC; cdr3_aa: CASSIVRRRTYEQYF
v_call: TRBV2; j_call: TRBJ1-4; d_call: -; clone_size: few; cdr3_nt: TGTGCCAGCACCAGGGGCGTTTCTAATGAAAAACTGTTTTTT; cdr3_aa: CASTRGVSNEKLFF
v_call: TRBV27; j_call: TRBJ2-7; d_call: -; clone_size: -; cdr3_nt: TGTGCCAGCAGTTTGCAGAGGAGCTCCTACGAGCAGTACTTC; cdr3_aa: CASSLQRSSYEQYF
v_call: TRBV10-3; j_call: TRBJ1-5; d_call: TRBD1; clone_size: -; cdr3_nt: TGTGCCACGAAAGTGGGACAGGGGGATAGCAATCAGCCCCAGCATTTT; cdr3_aa: CATKVGQGDSNQPQHF
v_call: TRBV27; j_call: TRBJ2-5; d_call: -; clone_size: -; cdr3_nt: TGTGCCAGCAGTTCGACAGGGGAGGGGGAAGAGACCCAGTACTTC; cdr3_aa: CASSSTGEGEETQYF
v_call: TRBV21-1; j_call: TRBJ1-2; d_call: -; clone_size: -; cdr3_nt: TGTGCCAGCAGCACCCGGGACACTAGACGCTATGGCTACACCTTC; cdr3_aa: CASSTRDTRRYGYTF
v_call: TRBV9; j_call: TRBJ2-3; d_call: TRBD2; clone_size: few; cdr3_nt: TGTGCCAGCAGCGCTGCGGGAGGGGGAGATACGCAGTATTTT; cdr3_aa: CASSAAGGGDTQYF
v_call: TRBV7-7; j_call: TRBJ2-7; d_call: TRBD1; clone_size: -; cdr3_nt: TGTGCCAGCAGCCCGAGACAGGGGGCGGACGAGCAGTACTTC; cdr3_aa: CASSPRQGADEQYF
v_call: TRBV18; j_call: TRBJ2-1; d_call: -; clone_size: few; cdr3_nt: TGTGCCAGCTCACCACCCGAGGCCTACAATGAGCAGTTCTTC; cdr3_aa: CASSPPEAYNEQFF
v_call: TRBV27; j_call: TRBJ1-2; d_call: TRBD1; clone_size: few; cdr3_nt: TGTGCCAGCAGTTTAACAGGGGGCTGGTCTGGCTACACCTTC; cdr3_aa: CASSLTGGWSGYTF
v_call: TRBV4-2; j_call: TRBJ2-5; d_call: -; clone_size: few; cdr3_nt: TGTGCCAGCAGCCAAGAAGGGTCCGGACAGCAAGAGACCCAGTACTTC; cdr3_aa: CASSQEGSGQQETQYF
v_call: TRBV21-1; j_call: TRBJ2-7; d_call: -; clone_size: few; cdr3_nt: TGTGCCAGCAGCAAAGGGGCCGGGGTCGGCGAGCAGTACTTC; cdr3_aa: CASSKGAGVGEQYF
v_call: TRBV4-3; j_call: TRBJ2-3; d_call: -; clone_size: -; cdr3_nt: TGCGCCAGCAGCCAAAATAATCAGGGCCTCACAGATACGCAGTATTTT; cdr3_aa: CASSQNNQGLTDTQYF
v_call: TRBV30; j_call: TRBJ1-3; d_call: -; clone_size: few; cdr3_nt: TGTGCCTGGAGTGTAATAAGTGGAAACACCATATATTTT; cdr3_aa: CAWSVISGNTIYF
v_call: TRBV13; j_call: TRBJ1-6; d_call: -; clone_size: few; cdr3_nt: TGTGCCAGCAGCTTGGCAGGGGCGAACTTTAATTCACCCCTCCACTTT; cdr3_aa: CASSLAGANFNSPLHF
v_call: TRBV2; j_call: TRBJ1-1; d_call: -; clone_size: -; cdr3_nt: TGTGCCAGCATCGGCGGCCTTTACACTGAAGCTTTCTTT; cdr3_aa: CASIGGLYTEAFF
v_call: TRBV5-1; j_call: TRBJ1-3; d_call: TRBD1; clone_size: -; cdr3_nt: TGCGCCAGCAGCTCCGGACAGGGAGGAAACACCATATATTTT; cdr3_aa: CASSSGQGGNTIYF
v_call: TRBV2; j_call: TRBJ2-5; d_call: -; clone_size: -; cdr3_nt: TGTGCCAGCAGTGAGTCAGAGACCCAGTACTTC; cdr3_aa: CASSESETQYF
v_call: TRBV11-1; j_call: TRBJ2-1; d_call: -; clone_size: -; cdr3_nt: TGTGCCAGCAGCTTAGCGACTCACGGCAAGAGCTCCTACAATGAGCAGTTCTTC; cdr3_aa: CASSLATHGKSSYNEQFF
v_call: TRBV9; j_call: TRBJ1-1; d_call: -; clone_size: few; cdr3_nt: TGTGCCAGCAGCGTAGCGCCTGGGGGCACTGAAGCTTTCTTT; cdr3_aa: CASSVAPGGTEAFF
v_call: TRBV7-2; j_call: TRBJ1-1; d_call: TRBD1; clone_size: -; cdr3_nt: TGTGCCAGCAGCTTGGCATACAGGGGGAAGGAAGCTTTCTTT; cdr3_aa: CASSLAYRGKEAFF
v_call: TRBV7-2; j_call: TRBJ2-7; d_call: -; clone_size: few; cdr3_nt: TGTGCCAGCAGCTTTACAGACGTCTACGAGCAGTACTTC; cdr3_aa: CASSFTDVYEQYF
v_call: TRBV18; j_call: TRBJ2-5; d_call: -; clone_size: -; cdr3_nt: TGTGCCAGCTCACCGGAAGAGACCCAGTACTTC; cdr3_aa: CASSPEETQYF
v_call: TRBV7-8; j_call: TRBJ1-5; d_call: -; clone_size: -; cdr3_nt: TGTGCCAGCAGCTCCAGGGGAGTGGGACAGCCCCAGCATTTT; cdr3_aa: CASSSRGVGQPQHF
v_call: TRBV11-3; j_call: TRBJ2-7; d_call: -; clone_size: -; cdr3_nt: TGTGCCAGCCGCTCCTTAGCTGGGGCTGAGCAGTACTTC; cdr3_aa: CASRSLAGAEQYF
v_call: TRBV29-1; j_call: TRBJ2-7; d_call: -; clone_size: few; cdr3_nt: TGCAGCGTTGGGGCGGGACACCTCTTCTCCTACGAGCAGTACTTC; cdr3_aa: CSVGAGHLFSYEQYF
v_call: TRBV9; j_call: TRBJ2-5; d_call: -; clone_size: -; cdr3_nt: TGTGCCAGCAGCGTAACGGGGTACCAAGAGACCCAGTACTTC; cdr3_aa: CASSVTGYQETQYF
v_call: TRBV2; j_call: TRBJ2-7; d_call: TRBD1; clone_size: few; cdr3_nt: TGTGCCAGCAGTTCGGGACAGGGGGCCTACGAGCAGTACTTC; cdr3_aa: CASSSGQGAYEQYF
v_call: TRBV5-6; j_call: TRBJ1-6; d_call: -; clone_size: -; cdr3_nt: TGTGCCAGCAGGCTGGATAGCTCCTATAATTCACCCCTCCACTTT; cdr3_aa: CASRLDSSYNSPLHF
v_call: TRBV7-9; j_call: TRBJ2-3; d_call: TRBD2; clone_size: few; cdr3_nt: TGTGCCAGCAGTTCTGATACTAGCGGGGAGGCAGATACGCAGTATTTT; cdr3_aa: CASSSDTSGEADTQYF
v_call: TRBV5-4; j_call: TRBJ2-7; d_call: -; clone_size: -; cdr3_nt: TGTGCCAGCAGCTTGGGGCAGGGGAGCCACGAGCAGTACTTC; cdr3_aa: CASSLGQGSHEQYF
v_call: TRBV5-1; j_call: TRBJ2-5; d_call: -; clone_size: -; cdr3_nt: TGCGCCAGCGGGCAGGACCAAGAGACCCAGTACTTC; cdr3_aa: CASGQDQETQYF
v_call: TRBV2; j_call: TRBJ2-6; d_call: -; clone_size: -; cdr3_nt: TGTGCCAGCGGAGGTCGGTCTGGGGCCAACGTCCTGACTTTC; cdr3_aa: CASGGRSGANVLTF
v_call: TRBV7-3; j_call: TRBJ2-7; d_call: -; clone_size: -; cdr3_nt: TGTGCCAGCAGCCCTGGGGGGAACGAGCAGTACTTC; cdr3_aa: CASSPGGNEQYF
v_call: TRBV7-3; j_call: TRBJ2-4; d_call: -; clone_size: few; cdr3_nt: TGTGCCAGCAGCGCAGGCAAAAACATTCAGTACTTC; cdr3_aa: CASSAGKNIQYF
v_call: TRBV7-8; j_call: TRBJ2-3; d_call: TRBD1; clone_size: -; cdr3_nt: TGTGCCAGCAGCAACGTCAGGACAGGCATGAAAACAGATACGCAGTATTTT; cdr3_aa: CASSNVRTGMKTDTQYF
v_call: TRBV2; j_call: TRBJ2-6; d_call: TRBD1; clone_size: few; cdr3_nt: TGTGCCAGCAGCGTAAAGACAGGGCCTGGGGCCAACGTCCTGACTTTC; cdr3_aa: CASSVKTGPGANVLTF
v_call: TRBV7-9; j_call: TRBJ1-1; d_call: -; clone_size: -; cdr3_nt: TGTGCCAGCAACCAGGTGGTGGACGAGACTTTCTTT; cdr3_aa: CASNQVVDETFF
v_call: TRBV4-3; j_call: TRBJ1-1; d_call: -; clone_size: few; cdr3_nt: TGCGCCAGCAGCCAGACAACAGTGAACACTGAAGCTTTCTTT; cdr3_aa: CASSQTTVNTEAFF
v_call: TRBV6-5; j_call: TRBJ2-3; d_call: -; clone_size: -; cdr3_nt: TGTGCCAGCAGTTATCTTGGGGTGGGAGATACGCAGTATTTT; cdr3_aa: CASSYLGVGDTQYF
v_call: TRBV9; j_call: TRBJ1-5; d_call: TRBD1; clone_size: few; cdr3_nt: TGTGCCAGCAGCGTTTCCCCGGACAGGGGTCAAGGTCAGCCCCAGCATTTT; cdr3_aa: CASSVSPDRGQGQPQHF